This T cell receptor beta chain was sequenced in a study of cytomegalovirus exposure and HLA in healthy donors. Germline V lookup: CDR1 GTSNPN, CDR2 SVGIG (reference sequence). The CDR3 extends over 13 amino acids. V was clipped by 3 bases and J by 4 bases; unmatched bases: 1. The primer mix had 60 Vbeta and 13 Jbeta primers. Profiled with immunoSEQ multiplex PCR; TCRdb holds only in-frame clones, not every one. The table lists more than 150,000 clones, roughly 88% of them singletons. The V gene is TRBV30, the J gene TRBJ2-1; TRBD2 matches at 9 bases. The material sequenced was PBMCs. The clonotype originates from a girl aged 2-15 years in good health and CMV-seropositive. The chain's CDR3 is CAWRTSGYNEQFF. The CDR3 DNA reads TGTGCCTGGAGGACTAGCGGTTACAATGAGCAGTTCTTC.